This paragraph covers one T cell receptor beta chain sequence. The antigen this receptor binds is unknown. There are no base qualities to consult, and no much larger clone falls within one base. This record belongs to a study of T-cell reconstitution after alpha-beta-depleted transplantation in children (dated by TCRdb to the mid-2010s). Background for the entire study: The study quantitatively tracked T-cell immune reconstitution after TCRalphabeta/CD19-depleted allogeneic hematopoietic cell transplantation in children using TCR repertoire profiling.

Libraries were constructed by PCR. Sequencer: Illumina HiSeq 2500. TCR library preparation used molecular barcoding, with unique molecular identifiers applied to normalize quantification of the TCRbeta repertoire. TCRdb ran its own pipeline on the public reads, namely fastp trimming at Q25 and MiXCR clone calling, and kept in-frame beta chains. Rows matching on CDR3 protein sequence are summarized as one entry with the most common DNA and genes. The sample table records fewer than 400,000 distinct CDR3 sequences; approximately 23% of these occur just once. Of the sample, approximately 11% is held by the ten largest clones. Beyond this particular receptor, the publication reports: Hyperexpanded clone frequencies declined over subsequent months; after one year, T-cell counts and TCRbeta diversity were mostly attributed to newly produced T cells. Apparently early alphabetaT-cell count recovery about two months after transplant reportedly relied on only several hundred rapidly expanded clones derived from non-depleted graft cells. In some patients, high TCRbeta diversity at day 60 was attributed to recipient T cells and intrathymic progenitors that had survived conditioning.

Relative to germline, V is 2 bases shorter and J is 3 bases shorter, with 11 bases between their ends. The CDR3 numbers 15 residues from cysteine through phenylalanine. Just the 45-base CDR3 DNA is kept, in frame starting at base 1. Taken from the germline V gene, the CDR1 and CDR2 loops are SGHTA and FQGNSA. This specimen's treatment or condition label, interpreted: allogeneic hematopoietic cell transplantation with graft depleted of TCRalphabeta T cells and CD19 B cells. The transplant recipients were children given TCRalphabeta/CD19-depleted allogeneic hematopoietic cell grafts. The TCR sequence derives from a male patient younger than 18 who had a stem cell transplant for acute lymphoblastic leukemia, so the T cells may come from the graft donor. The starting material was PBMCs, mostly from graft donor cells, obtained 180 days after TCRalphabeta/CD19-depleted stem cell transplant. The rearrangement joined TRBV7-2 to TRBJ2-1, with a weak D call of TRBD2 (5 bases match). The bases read TGTGCCAGCAGCTTAAGCCTAGCCAGCTACAATGAGCAGTTCTTC. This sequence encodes CASSLSLASYNEQFF.